These T cell receptor beta chains were read from a single sample in a study of blood T cell repertoires in COVID-19. Profiling relied on immunoSEQ multiplex PCR, and the TCRdb table lists in-frame clones only, not all of them. Of fewer than 250,000 clones in the sample, around 85% were seen once. Sequencing used peripheral blood. These receptors were collected from a woman aged 45 to 65 with acute or convalescent COVID-19. The CDR3 runs from the conserved cysteine through the conserved F or W. A D gene is named only where the DNA matches it firmly. Clone size is given for some rows only: seen once, a few or many times, or a class if the clone is expanded.

clone size | J gene | D gene | V gene | CDR3 DNA | CDR3 protein
- | TRBJ1-5 | - | TRBV5-5 | TGTGCCAGCAGCTTGGGTACAGGACCTAATCAGCCCCAGCATTTT | CASSLGTGPNQPQHF
- | TRBJ1-2 | - | TRBV3-1/TRBV3-2 | TGTGCCAGCAGCCAAGCCACAGGGTACGGACCCTACACCTTC | CASSQATGYGPYTF
- | TRBJ1-5 | TRBD1 | TRBV28 | TGTGCCAGCAGCGACAGGACAGGTTCTAATCAGCCCCAGCATTTT | CASSDRTGSNQPQHF
- | TRBJ2-5 | - | TRBV6-5 | TGTGCCATCCAGACGGGTGGGGAGACCCAGTACTTC | CAIQTGGETQYF
- | TRBJ1-1 | - | TRBV12-3/TRBV12-4 | TGTGCCCGGACTTCTGAAGCTTTCTTT | CARTSEAFF
few | TRBJ2-1 | - | TRBV10-3 | TGTGCCATCAGTGAAGCACTGAGCTCCTACAATGAGCAGTTCTTC | CAISEALSSYNEQFF
- | TRBJ1-5 | - | TRBV7-2 | TGTGCCAGCAGTAAGACTGCGAATCAGCCCCAGCATTTT | CASSKTANQPQHF
- | TRBJ1-5 | - | TRBV7-8 | TGTGCCAGCTCAACTGGGGGCGGTAGCAATCAGCCCCAGCATTTT | CASSTGGGSNQPQHF
- | TRBJ1-2 | - | TRBV6-5 | TGTGCCAGCAGCTTTCGACAGGACGCTTTTTATGGCTACACCTTC | CASSFRQDAFYGYTF
- | TRBJ1-2 | - | TRBV28 | TGTGCCAGCAGCCTTTCCACCCTCGGGGGGAGAACAAATGGCTACACCTTC | CASSLSTLGGRTNGYTF